Below are 12 T cell receptor beta chains sequenced from a single sample in a study of blood T cell repertoires in COVID-19. Assay: immunoSEQ multiplex PCR; the TCRdb copy retains only in-frame clones and omits some. Found here are 55,000 to 65,000 clones, around 91% of them singletons; the top ten hold more than 13%. The sequenced sample was peripheral blood. Receptors originate from a woman in her sixties with active COVID-19.

The chain uses TRBV19 and TRBJ1-4; 10 nucleotides agree with TRBD1. The V gene's germline CDR1 is LNHDA and CDR2 SQIVND (reference sequence). Losses at the gene ends were 6 bases for V and 0 bases for J; bases not matched to a gene: 7. This CDR3 contains 17 residues. CDR3 nucleotide sequence: TGTGCCAGTAGCCGGGACAGGGGAGCAGCAACTAATGAAAAACTGTTTTTT. Amino acids: CASSRDRGAATNEKLFF. Filled out from reference TRBV19 and TRBJ1-4, the complete variable domain reads DGGITQSPKYLFRKEGQNVTLSCEQNLNHDAMYWYRQDPGQGLRLIYYSQIVNDFQKGDIAEGYSVSREKKESFPLTVTSAQKNPTAFYLCASSRDRGAATNEKLFFGSGTQLSVL.

The V call is TRBV6-4, the J call TRBJ1-1; 7 bases agree with TRBD1. The CDR3 contains 15 residues. V lost 4 bases and J lost 6; bases outside the gene matches: 11. CDR1 is MRHNA and CDR2 is SNTAGT in the germline V gene. As DNA, the CDR3 is TGTGCCAGCAGTGCCCGACAGGGATCGAAGTCTGAAGCTTTCTTT. Protein: CASSARQGSKSEAFF.

This clone was detected only once. The chain carries TRBV20-1 and TRBJ1-3, with D unresolved. Trimming took 3 bases from V and 4 from J, leaving 13 bases between them. The CDR3 consists of 14 residues. From germline, CDR1 is DFQATT and CDR2 SNEGSKA (reference sequence). CDR3 nucleotide sequence: TGCAGTGCTAGTGAGGCAACCAGGGGAAACACCATATATTTT. The encoded protein is CSASEATRGNTIYF.

The rearrangement uses TRBV19 and TRBJ2-4; D is perhaps TRBD1 (6 bases). CDR1 and CDR2 (germline): LNHDA, SQIVND (reference sequence). V was trimmed by 4 bases and J by 4 bases, leaving 11 bases between them. This CDR3 is built from 14 residues. In DNA form, the CDR3 reads TGTGCCAGTAGTAACCCAGGGGAAAAAAACATTCAGTACTTC. It yields the protein CASSNPGEKNIQYF.

This rearrangement joins TRBV30 to TRBJ2-3, with D perhaps TRBD2 (5 bases). Germline-derived CDR1 and CDR2 are GTSNPN and SVGIG (reference sequence). The CDR3 is 12 amino acids. Trimming cost V 0 bases and J 6 bases, with 7 bases left between them. DNA of the CDR3: TGTGCCTGGAGTGTAACGGGGGATACGCAGTATTTT. Translation gives CAWSVTGDTQYF.

The rearrangement links TRBV7-9 to TRBJ1-3; 9 nucleotides align to TRBD1. The CDR3 consists of 16 residues. With V trimmed by 4 bases and J by 2 bases, 6 bases remained unmatched. Germline CDR1 SEHNR, CDR2 FQNEAQ (reference sequence). The DNA for the CDR3 is TGTGCCAGCAGCTCGACAGGGGGGATCACTGGAAACACCATATATTTT. Its translation is CASSSTGGITGNTIYF.

The gene calls are TRBV5-8 and TRBJ2-7, with unresolved D. V was shortened by 1 base and J by 0 bases, with 5 bases between the two germline ends. The germline gives CDR1 SGHTS, CDR2 YDEGEE. The CDR3 has 13 amino acids. In DNA form, the CDR3 reads TGTGCCAGCAGCTTGCAGGTCTCCTACGAGCAGTACTTC. As protein: CASSLQVSYEQYF.

The chain employs TRBV4-2 and TRBJ2-4, with a tentative D call TRBD2 (5 bases). Germline V CDR1 and CDR2: LGHNA, YNFKEQ. The V end was cut by 1 base, the J end by 0 bases, with 10 bases between. The CDR3 runs 16 residues. In DNA, the CDR3 is TGTGCCAGCAGCCAAGTTGGAGGACTAGCCAAAAACATTCAGTACTTC. This gives the protein CASSQVGGLAKNIQYF.

V is TRBV2 and J is TRBJ1-5; TRBD1 is a possible D gene (5 bases). Germline V CDR1 and CDR2: SNHLY, FYNNEI. Trimming removed 6 bases from V and 2 bases from J, with 8 bases in between. This CDR3 contains 13 residues. The chain's CDR3 is CASRRDGNQPQHF. For the CDR3, the DNA is TGTGCCAGCAGGCGGGACGGCAATCAGCCCCAGCATTTT.

CDR3 sequence reads: CAISPLAASSYNEQFF. The DNA of the CDR3 is TGTGCCATCAGCCCACTAGCGGCCAGCTCCTACAATGAGCAGTTCTTC. V usage is TRBV10-3 and J usage is TRBJ2-1; 8 bases are shared with TRBD2. The CDR3 covers 16 residues. CDR1 is ENHRY and CDR2 is SYGVKD in the germline V gene. Unmatched junction bases numbered 7, after V lost 6 bases and J lost 0 bases.

V is TRBV15 and J is TRBJ1-5; D not resolved. Trimming stripped 7 bases from V and 5 bases from J, with 12 bases between. This CDR3 is built from 13 residues. CDR1 is LNHNV, CDR2 YYDKDF, per germline (reference sequence). The CDR3 spells CATTLERYQPQHF. CDR3 DNA: TGTGCCACCACCCTCGAGCGTTATCAGCCCCAGCATTTT.

The chain couples TRBV5-6 to TRBJ1-5; perhaps TRBD1 as D (5 bases). Trimming pared 4 bases from V and 3 bases from J, leaving 8 bases between. Germline loops: CDR1 SGHDT, CDR2 YYEEEE. The CDR3 runs 13 residues. CDR3 DNA sequence: TGTGCCAGCAGCCGACAGTCCAATCAGCCCCAGCATTTT. Translating it yields CASSRQSNQPQHF.